Reported below is one TCR beta chain. Its antigen is undetermined. With V trimmed by 3 bases and J by 5 bases, 9 bases remained unmatched. The CDR3 has 17 amino acids. Germline values: CDR1 LNHDA, CDR2 SQIVND (reference sequence). Blood samples were obtained at baseline, cycle 4 day 1, and cycle 7 day 1. The data derive from a study of OX40 agonist ivuxolimab in advanced cancers. On the study more broadly: Subjects had a mean age of about 57 years, with a range of roughly 20 to 79; around 83% were male. Three patients showed partial responses: one hepatocellular carcinoma and two cutaneous melanoma cases.

Broader study findings: The mean number of expanded clones was higher in CD8+ T cells than in CD4+.

Generated by immunoSEQ multiplex PCR, the TCRdb table keeps only in-frame clones and is missing some. Found here are around 64,000 clones, 84% of them singletons; the top ten hold approximately 8%. The source was CD4+ or CD8+ T cells sorted from blood, collected in a trial of the OX40 agonist ivuxolimab. The rearrangement joins TRBV19 to TRBJ2-2; 10 bases are a match to TRBD2. The receptor was derived from an adult with an advanced solid tumor such as melanoma, head and neck, liver or kidney cancer. The CDR3 reads CASSIGGLAAGTGELFF. In DNA form, the CDR3 reads TGTGCCAGTAGTATCGGCGGACTAGCGGCGGGGACCGGGGAGCTGTTTTTT.